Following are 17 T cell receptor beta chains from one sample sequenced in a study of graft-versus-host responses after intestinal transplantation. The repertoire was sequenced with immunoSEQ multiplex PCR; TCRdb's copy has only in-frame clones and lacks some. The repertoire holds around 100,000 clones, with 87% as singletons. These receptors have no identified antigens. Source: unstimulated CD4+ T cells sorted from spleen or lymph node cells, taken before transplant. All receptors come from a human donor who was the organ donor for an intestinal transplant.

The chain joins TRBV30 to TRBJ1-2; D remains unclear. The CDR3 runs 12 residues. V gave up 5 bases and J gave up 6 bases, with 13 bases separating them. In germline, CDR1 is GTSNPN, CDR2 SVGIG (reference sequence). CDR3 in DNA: TGTGCCTGGGGGCGACAAGTTCATGGCTACACCTTC. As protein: CAWGRQVHGYTF.

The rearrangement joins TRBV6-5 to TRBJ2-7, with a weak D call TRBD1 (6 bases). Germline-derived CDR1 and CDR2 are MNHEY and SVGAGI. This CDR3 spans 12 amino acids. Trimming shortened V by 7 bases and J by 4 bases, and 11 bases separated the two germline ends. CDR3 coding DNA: TGTGCCAGCAAGGGGGTCCCTTACGAGCAGTACTTC. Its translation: CASKGVPYEQYF.

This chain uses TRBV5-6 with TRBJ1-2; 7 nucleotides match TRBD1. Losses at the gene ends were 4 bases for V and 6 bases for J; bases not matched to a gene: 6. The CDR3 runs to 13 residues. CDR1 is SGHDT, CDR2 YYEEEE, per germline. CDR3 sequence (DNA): TGTGCCAGCAGCCGGCCGACAGGGAATGGCTACACCTTC. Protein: CASSRPTGNGYTF.

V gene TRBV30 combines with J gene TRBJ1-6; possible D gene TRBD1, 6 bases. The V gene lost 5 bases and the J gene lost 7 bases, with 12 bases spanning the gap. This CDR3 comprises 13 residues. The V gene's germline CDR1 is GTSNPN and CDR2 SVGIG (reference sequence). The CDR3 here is CAWAQGGNSPLHF. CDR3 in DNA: TGTGCCTGGGCACAGGGTGGAAATTCACCCCTCCACTTT.

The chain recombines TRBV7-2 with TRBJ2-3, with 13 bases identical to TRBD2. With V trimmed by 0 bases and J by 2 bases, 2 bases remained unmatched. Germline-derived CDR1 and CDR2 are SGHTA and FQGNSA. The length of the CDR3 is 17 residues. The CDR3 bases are TGTGCCAGCAGCTTAGCGGGACTAGCGGGGTTCACAGATACGCAGTATTTT. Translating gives CASSLAGLAGFTDTQYF.

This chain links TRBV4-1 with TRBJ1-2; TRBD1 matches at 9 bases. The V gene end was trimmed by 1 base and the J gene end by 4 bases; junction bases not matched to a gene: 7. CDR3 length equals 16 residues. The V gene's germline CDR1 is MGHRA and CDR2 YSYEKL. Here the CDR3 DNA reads TGCGCCAGCAGCCAAGCCCGGGACAGGGCGTTCTATGGCTACACCTTC. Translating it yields CASSQARDRAFYGYTF.

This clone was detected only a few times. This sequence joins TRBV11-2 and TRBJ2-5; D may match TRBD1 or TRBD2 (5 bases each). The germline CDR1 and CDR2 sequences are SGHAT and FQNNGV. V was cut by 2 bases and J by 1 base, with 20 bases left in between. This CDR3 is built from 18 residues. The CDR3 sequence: CASSLRPRGSPSQETQYF. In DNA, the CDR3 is TGTGCCAGCAGCTTAAGGCCCCGGGGCTCACCCTCCCAAGAGACCCAGTACTTC.

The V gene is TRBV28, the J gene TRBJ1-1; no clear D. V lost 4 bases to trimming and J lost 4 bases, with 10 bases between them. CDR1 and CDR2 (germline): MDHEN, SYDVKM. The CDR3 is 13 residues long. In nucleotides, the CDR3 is TGTGCCAGCAGTTCCCCGGGGAGCACTGAAGCTTTCTTT. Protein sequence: CASSSPGSTEAFF.

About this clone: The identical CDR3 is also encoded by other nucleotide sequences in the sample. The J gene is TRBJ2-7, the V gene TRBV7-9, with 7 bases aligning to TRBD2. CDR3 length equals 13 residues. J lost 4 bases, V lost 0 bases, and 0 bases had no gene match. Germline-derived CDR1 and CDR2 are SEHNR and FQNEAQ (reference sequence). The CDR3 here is CASSLAGGYEQYF. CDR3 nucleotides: TGTGCCAGCAGCTTAGCGGGGGGGTACGAGCAGTACTTC.

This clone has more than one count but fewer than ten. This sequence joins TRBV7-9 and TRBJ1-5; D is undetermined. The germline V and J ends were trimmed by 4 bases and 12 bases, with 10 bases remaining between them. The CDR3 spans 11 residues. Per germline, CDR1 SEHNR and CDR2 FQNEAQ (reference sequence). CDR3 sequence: CASSSAGRQHF. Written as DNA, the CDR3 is TGTGCCAGCAGCTCCGCCGGGCGCCAGCATTTT.

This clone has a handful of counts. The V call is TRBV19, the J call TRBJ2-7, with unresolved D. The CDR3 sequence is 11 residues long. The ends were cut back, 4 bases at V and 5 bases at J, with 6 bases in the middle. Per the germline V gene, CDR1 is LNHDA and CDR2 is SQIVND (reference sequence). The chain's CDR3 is CASSTGDEQYF. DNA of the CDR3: TGTGCCAGTAGTACAGGAGACGAGCAGTACTTC.

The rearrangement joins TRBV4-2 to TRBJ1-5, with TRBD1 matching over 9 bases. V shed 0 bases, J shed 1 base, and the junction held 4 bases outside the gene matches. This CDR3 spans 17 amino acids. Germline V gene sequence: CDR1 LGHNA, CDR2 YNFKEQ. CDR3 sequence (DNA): TGTGCCAGCAGCCAAGATGGGGGACAGGGAAGCAATCAGCCCCAGCATTTT. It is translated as CASSQDGGQGSNQPQHF.

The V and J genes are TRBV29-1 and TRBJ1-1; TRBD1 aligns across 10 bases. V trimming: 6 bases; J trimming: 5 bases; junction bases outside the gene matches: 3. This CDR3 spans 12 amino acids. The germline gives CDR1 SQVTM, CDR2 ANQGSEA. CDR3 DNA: TGCAGCGTGGTGGGACAGGGGACTGAAGCTTTCTTT. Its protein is CSVVGQGTEAFF.

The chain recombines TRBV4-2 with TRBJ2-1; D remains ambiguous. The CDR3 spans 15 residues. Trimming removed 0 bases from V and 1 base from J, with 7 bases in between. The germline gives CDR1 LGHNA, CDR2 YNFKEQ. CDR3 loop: CASSQEDESYNEQFF. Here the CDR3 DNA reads TGTGCCAGCAGCCAAGAGGACGAGTCCTACAATGAGCAGTTCTTC.

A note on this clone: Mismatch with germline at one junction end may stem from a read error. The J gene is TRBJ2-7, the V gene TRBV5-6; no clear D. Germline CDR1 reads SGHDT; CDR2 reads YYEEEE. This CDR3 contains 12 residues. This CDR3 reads CASSLEAYEQCF. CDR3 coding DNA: TGTGCCAGCAGCTTGGAGGCCTACGAGCAGTGCTTC.

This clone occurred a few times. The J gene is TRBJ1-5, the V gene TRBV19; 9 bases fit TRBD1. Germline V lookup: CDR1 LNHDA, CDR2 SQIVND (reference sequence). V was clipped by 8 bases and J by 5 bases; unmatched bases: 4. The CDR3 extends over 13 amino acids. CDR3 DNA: TGTGCCAGTCGGGACAGGGCCGATCAGCCCCAGCATTTT. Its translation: CASRDRADQPQHF.

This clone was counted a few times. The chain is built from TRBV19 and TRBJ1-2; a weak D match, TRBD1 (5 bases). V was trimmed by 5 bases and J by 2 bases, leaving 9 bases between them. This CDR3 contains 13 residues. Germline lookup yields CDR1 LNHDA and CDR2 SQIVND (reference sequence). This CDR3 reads CASSVGHNYGYTF. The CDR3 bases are TGTGCCAGTAGTGTCGGACACAACTATGGCTACACCTTC.